What follows describes a single TCR beta chain. Antigen specificity is unknown. Method: immunoSEQ multiplex PCR; TCRdb's copy keeps in-frame clones and lacks some. The repertoire holds roughly 150,000 clones, with approximately 90% as singletons. Trimming took off 4 bases at V and 1 base at J, with 13 bases between the two ends. Germline V gives CDR1 MDHEN, CDR2 SYDVKM. This CDR3 has 15 amino acids. This sample stems from a study of T cell responses to AZD1222 COVID-19 vaccine. Findings and caveats of the study: Seropositivity was recorded at baseline in only a handful of AZD1222 recipients. A mostly white British donor set with more females was recruited, and clonal diversity was possibly underestimated. Every sample of the repertoires postdated the peak T cell response. Spike-specific TCR breadth and depth both grew after two AZD1222 doses.

V and J are TRBV28 and TRBJ1-1; D is perhaps TRBD1 (6 bases). The sequenced sample was peripheral blood, obtained after recovery from COVID-19. The clonotype originates from an adult who had recovered from COVID-19. Here the CDR3 reads CASSSPDRPNTEAFF. DNA for the CDR3: TGTGCCAGCAGTTCCCCGGACAGACCGAACACTGAAGCTTTCTTT.